The sequence of this T cell receptor beta chain was determined in a study of CD8+ T cells in alopecia areata. Study context: Tofacitinib lasted 6 to 18 months, then 6 months off drug.

This clone appeared a single time. Its specificity is not known. Germline-derived CDR1 and CDR2 are SNHLY and FYNNEI. Germline trimming cut 7 bases from V and 4 bases from J; bases unmatched to any gene: 2. The CDR3 sequence is 15 residues long. Treatment of the sample: oral pan-JAK inhibitor, 5-10 mg twice daily. The authors extracted RNA and reverse transcribed it into cDNA as the sequencing template. Profiled with immunoSEQ multiplex PCR; TCRdb holds only in-frame clones, not every one. The sample consists of some 200,000 clones, 40% to 55% of them appearing once. Regarding the study as a whole: Scalp sample data also include resident alphabeta T cells from normal skin.

The clonotype was recovered from a human donor with alopecia areata. The chain combines TRBV2 with TRBJ2-1, with 15 bases fitting TRBD2. The sequencing here drew on CD4+ T cells sorted from blood, taken at roughly week 36, from a patient treated with tofacitinib. The CDR3 reads CASKGLAGGYNEQFF. CDR3 bases: TGTGCCAGCAAGGGACTAGCGGGAGGTTACAATGAGCAGTTCTTC. The full variable domain, its missing parts supplied by reference TRBV2 and TRBJ2-1, is EPEVTQTPSHQVTQMGQEVILRCVPISNHLYFYWYRQILGQKVEFLVSFYNNEISEKSEIFDDQFSVERPDGSNFTLKIRSTKLEDSAMYFCASKGLAGGYNEQFFGPGTRLTVL.